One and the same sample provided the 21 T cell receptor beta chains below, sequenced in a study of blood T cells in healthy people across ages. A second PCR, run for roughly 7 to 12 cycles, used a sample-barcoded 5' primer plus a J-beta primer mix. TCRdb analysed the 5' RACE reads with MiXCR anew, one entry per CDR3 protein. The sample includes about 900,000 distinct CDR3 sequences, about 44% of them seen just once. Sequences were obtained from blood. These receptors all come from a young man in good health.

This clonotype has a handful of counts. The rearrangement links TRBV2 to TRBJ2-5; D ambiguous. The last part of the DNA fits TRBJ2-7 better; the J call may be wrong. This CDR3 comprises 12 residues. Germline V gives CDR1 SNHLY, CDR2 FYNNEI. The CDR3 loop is CASSGRVREQYF. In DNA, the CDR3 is TGTGCCAGCAGTGGTCGGGTACGCGAGCAGTACTTC.

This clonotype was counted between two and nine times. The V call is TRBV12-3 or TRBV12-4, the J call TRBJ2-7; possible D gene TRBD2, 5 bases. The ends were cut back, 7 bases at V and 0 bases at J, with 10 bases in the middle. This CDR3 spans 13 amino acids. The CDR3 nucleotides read TGTGCCAGCAAAGGAGGCGGCTCCTACGAGCAGTACTTC. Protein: CASKGGGSYEQYF.

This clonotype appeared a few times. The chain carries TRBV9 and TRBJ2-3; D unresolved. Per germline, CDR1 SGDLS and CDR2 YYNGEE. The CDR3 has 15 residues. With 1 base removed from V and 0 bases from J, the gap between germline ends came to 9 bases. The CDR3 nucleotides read TGTGCCAGCAGCGTAATTTCGGCTAGCACAGATACGCAGTATTTT. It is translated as CASSVISASTDTQYF.

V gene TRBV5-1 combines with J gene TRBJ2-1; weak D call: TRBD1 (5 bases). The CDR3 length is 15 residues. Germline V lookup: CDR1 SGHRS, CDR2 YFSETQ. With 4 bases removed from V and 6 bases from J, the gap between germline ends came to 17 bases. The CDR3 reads CASSAGHLSGNEQFF. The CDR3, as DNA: TGCGCCAGCAGCGCCGGACACCTCTCAGGCAATGAGCAGTTCTTC.

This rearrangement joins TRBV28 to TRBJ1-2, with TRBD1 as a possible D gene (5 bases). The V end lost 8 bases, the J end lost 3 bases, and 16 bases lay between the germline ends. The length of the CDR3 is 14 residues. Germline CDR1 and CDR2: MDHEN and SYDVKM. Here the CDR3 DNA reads TGTGCCAGCGGGTCTTTTACGGGGGACTATGGCTACACCTTC. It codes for CASGSFTGDYGYTF.

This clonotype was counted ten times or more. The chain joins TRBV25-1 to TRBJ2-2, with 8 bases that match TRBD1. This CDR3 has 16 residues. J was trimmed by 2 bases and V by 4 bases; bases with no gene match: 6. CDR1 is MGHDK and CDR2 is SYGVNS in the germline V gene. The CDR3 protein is CASSVTTGVNTGELFF. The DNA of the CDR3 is TGTGCCAGCAGTGTTACGACAGGGGTCAACACCGGGGAGCTGTTTTTT. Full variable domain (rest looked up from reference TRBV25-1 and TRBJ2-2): EADIYQTPRYLVIGTGKKITLECSQTMGHDKMYWYQQDPGMELHLIHYSYGVNSTEKGDLSSESTVSRIRTEHFPLTLESARPSHTSQYLCASSVTTGVNTGELFFGEGSRLTVL.

CDR3 in amino acids: CASSYPLAGRRTQYF. DNA of the CDR3: TGTGCCAGCAGCTATCCCCTAGCGGGTCGTCGTACGCAGTATTTT. This chain joins TRBV5-6 and TRBJ2-3; TRBD2 agrees at 8 bases. V was pared by 3 bases and J by 8 bases, with 11 bases of the junction left unmatched. The CDR3 totals 15 residues. Looked up from germline, CDR1 is SGHDT and CDR2 is YYEEEE. The variable domain in full, completed from reference TRBV5-6 and TRBJ2-3, reads DAGVTQSPTHLIKTRGQQVTLRCSPKSGHDTVSWYQQALGQGPQFIFQYYEEEERQRGNFPDRFSGHQFPNYSSELNVNALLLGDSALYLCASSYPLAGRRTQYFGPGTRLTVL.

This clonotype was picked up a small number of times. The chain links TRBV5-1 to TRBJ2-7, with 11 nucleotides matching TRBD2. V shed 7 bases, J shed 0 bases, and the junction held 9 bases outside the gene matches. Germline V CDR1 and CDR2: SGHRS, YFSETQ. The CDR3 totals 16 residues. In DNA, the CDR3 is TGCGCCAGCCAACAAACTAGCGGGGGAACCTCCTACGAGCAGTACTTC. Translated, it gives CASQQTSGGTSYEQYF.

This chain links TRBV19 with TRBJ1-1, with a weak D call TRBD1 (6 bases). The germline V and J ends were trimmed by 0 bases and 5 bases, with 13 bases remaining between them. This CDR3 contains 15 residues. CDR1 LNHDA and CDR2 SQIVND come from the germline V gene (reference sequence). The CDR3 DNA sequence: TGTGCCAGTAGTATAGATGGTTCAGGGGCTACTGAAGCTTTCTTT. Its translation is CASSIDGSGATEAFF.

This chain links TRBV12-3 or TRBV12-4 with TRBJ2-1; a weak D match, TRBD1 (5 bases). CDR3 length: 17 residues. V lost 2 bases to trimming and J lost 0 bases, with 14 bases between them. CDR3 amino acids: CASSLRIRGSSYNEQFF. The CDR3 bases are TGTGCCAGCAGTTTACGGATTAGGGGCAGCTCCTACAATGAGCAGTTCTTC.

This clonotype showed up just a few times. The CDR3 bases are TGTGCCAGCAGCGTAGCGGGGGGTCGTGGGACAGATACGCAGTATTTT. Residues: CASSVAGGRGTDTQYF. The rearrangement links TRBV9 to TRBJ2-3; TRBD2 agrees at 7 bases. Germline lookup yields CDR1 SGDLS and CDR2 YYNGEE. Unmatched junction bases numbered 7, after V lost 0 bases and J lost 3 bases. There are 16 residues in the CDR3.

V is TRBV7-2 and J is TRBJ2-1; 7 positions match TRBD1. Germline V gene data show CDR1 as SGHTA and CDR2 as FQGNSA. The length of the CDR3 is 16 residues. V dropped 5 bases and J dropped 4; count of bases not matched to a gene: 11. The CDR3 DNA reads TGTGCCAGCAGCCCAGCCGGGACAGATATATACAATGAGCAGTTCTTC. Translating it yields CASSPAGTDIYNEQFF.

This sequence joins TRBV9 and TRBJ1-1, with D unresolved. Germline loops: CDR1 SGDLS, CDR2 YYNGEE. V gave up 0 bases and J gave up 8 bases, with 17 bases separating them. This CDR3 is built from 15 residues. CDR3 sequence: CASSVGPGVASEAFF. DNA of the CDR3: TGTGCCAGCAGCGTAGGTCCGGGAGTAGCGTCCGAAGCTTTCTTT.

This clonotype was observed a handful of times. The CDR3 DNA sequence: TGCAGCGTTGAACTCTCGCCCACAGGAACCCAGTACTTC. Translated: CSVELSPTGTQYF. The chain has TRBV29-1 and TRBJ2-5; maybe TRBD1 (5 bases). This CDR3 contains 13 residues. V lost 2 bases to trimming and J lost 8 bases, with 15 bases between them. Germline V CDR1 and CDR2: SQVTM, ANQGSEA. Full variable domain (remainder filled in from reference TRBV29-1 and TRBJ2-5): SAVISQKPSRDICQRGTSLTIQCQVDSQVTMMFWYRQQPGQSLTLIATANQGSEATYESGFVIDKFPISRPNLTFSTLTVSNMSPEDSSIYLCSVELSPTGTQYFGPGTRLLVL.

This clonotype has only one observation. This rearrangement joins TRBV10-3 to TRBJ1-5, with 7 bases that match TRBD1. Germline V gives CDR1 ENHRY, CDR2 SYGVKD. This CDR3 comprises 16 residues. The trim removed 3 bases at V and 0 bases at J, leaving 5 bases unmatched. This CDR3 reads CAISERTGDSNQPQHF. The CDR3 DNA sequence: TGTGCCATCAGTGAACGGACAGGAGATAGCAATCAGCCCCAGCATTTT.

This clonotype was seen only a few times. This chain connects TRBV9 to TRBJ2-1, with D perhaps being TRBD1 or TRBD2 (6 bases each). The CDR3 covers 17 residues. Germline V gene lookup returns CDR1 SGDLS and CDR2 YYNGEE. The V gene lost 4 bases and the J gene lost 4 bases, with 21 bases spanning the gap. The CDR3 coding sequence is TGTGCCAGCAGCAGACGGGGTAACGGGGGCGCGTACAATGAGCAGTTCTTC. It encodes CASSRRGNGGAYNEQFF.

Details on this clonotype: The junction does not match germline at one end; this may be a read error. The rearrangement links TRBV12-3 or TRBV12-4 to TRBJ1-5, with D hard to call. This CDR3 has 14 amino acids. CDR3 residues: CASRLAGYGQPQHF. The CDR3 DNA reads TGTGCCAGCAGGTTAGCGGGGTACGGTCAGCCCCAGCATTTT.

DNA for the CDR3: TGTGCCAGCAGTTTGTGGCTGGCTCAGGGGACCCAGTACTTC. This codes for CASSLWLAQGTQYF. This chain uses TRBV12-3 or TRBV12-4 with TRBJ2-5, with a possible D match to TRBD1 (5 bases). Between the trimmed V and J ends, which lost 3 bases and 7 bases, there was a span of 15 bases. CDR3 length: 14 amino acids.

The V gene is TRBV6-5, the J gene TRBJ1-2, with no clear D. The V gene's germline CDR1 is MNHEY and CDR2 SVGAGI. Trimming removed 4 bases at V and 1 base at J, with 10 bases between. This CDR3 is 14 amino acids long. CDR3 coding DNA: TGTGCCAGCAGTTCTAACAACGATAACTATGGCTACACCTTC. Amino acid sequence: CASSSNNDNYGYTF.

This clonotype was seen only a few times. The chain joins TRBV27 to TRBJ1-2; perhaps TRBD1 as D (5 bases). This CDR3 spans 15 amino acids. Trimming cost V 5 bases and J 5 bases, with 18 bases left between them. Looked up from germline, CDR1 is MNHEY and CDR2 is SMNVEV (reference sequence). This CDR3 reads CASSRDLYGGYGYTF. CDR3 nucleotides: TGTGCCAGCAGTCGCGACCTTTACGGGGGGTATGGCTACACCTTC.

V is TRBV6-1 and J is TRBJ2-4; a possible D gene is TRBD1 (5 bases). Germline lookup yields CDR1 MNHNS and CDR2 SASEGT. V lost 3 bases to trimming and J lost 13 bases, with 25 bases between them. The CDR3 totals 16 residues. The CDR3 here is CASSDPRVGFSNEQYF. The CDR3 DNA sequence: TGTGCCAGCAGTGACCCCAGGGTAGGGTTCAGCAATGAGCAGTACTTC.